The clone carrying this TCR beta chain was detected many times. The CDR3 regions of TCR beta were amplified from RNA transcripts. A set of HTBI primers served as the primers for a first-round RT-PCR of the TCR CDR3. TCRdb recomputed calls from the multiplex PCR reads with MiXCR, one row per CDR3 protein. The sample contains some 440,000 distinct CDR3 sequences, around a sixth of which appear only once. The sample comes from a study of T cells in Graves' hyperthyroidism and ophthalmopathy. V lost 8 bases to trimming and J lost 3 bases, with 8 bases between them. The CDR3 has 12 residues. CDR1 and CDR2 from the germline V gene are MNHNS and SASEGT.

Specimen: blood. The chain employs TRBV6-1 and TRBJ1-5; no clear D gene. The clonotype comes from a young woman with Graves' hyperthyroidism. For the CDR3, the DNA is TGTGCCAGCGGACGAACCAATCAGCCCCAGCATTTT. Translated, it gives CASGRTNQPQHF.